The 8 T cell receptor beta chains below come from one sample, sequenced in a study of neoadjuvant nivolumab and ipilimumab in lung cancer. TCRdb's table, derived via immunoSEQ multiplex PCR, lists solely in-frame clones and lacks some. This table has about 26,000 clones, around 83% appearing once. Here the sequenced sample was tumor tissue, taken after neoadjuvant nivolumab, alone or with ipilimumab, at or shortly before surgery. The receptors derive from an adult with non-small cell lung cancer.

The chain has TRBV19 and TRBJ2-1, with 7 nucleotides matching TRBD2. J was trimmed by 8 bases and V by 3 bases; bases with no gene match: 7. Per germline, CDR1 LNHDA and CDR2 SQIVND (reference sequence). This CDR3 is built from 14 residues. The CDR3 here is CASSMDGRIDEQFF. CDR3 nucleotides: TGTGCCAGTAGTATGGACGGGAGGATCGATGAGCAGTTCTTC.

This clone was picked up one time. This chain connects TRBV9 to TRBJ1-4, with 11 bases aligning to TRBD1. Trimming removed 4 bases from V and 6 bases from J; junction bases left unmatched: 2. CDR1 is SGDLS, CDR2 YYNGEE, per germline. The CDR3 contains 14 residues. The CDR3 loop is CASSRTGGHEKLFF. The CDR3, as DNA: TGTGCCAGCAGCAGGACAGGGGGCCATGAAAAACTGTTTTTT.

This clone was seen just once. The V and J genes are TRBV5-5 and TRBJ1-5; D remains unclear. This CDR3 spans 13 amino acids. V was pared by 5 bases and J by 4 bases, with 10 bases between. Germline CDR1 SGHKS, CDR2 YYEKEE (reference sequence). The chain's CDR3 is CASSQDSNQPQHF. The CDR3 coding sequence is TGTGCCAGCAGTCAGGACTCGAATCAGCCCCAGCATTTT.

Here the CDR3 DNA reads TGTGCCAGTAGAAACTTAGGCACTGAAGCTTTCTTT. Translating gives CASRNLGTEAFF. The rearrangement joins TRBV19 to TRBJ1-1; no definite D call. The germline gives CDR1 LNHDA, CDR2 SQIVND (reference sequence). The CDR3 covers 12 residues. V lost 6 bases and J lost 4, with 9 bases in between.

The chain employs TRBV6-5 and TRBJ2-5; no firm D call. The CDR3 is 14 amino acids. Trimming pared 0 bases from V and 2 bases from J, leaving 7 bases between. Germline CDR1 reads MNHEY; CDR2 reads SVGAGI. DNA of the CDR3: TGTGCCAGCAGTTACTCTTGGTATCAAGAGACCCAGTACTTC. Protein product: CASSYSWYQETQYF.

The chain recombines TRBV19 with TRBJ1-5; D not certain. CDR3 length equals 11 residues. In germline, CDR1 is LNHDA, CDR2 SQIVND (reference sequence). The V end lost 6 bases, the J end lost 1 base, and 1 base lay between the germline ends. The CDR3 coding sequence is TGTGCCAGTAGGAGCAATCAGCCCCAGCATTTT. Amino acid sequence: CASRSNQPQHF.

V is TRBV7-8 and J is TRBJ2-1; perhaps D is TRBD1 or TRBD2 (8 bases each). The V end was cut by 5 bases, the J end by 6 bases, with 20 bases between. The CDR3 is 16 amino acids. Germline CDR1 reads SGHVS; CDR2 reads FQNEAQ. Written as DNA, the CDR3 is TGTGCCAGCAGCCCAGGGGGCCAGCGGGAGAGCAATGAGCAGTTCTTC. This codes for CASSPGGQRESNEQFF.

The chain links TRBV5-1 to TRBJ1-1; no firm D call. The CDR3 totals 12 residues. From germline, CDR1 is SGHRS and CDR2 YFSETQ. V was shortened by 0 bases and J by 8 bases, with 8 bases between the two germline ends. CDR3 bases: TGCGCCAGCAGCTTGGGGGCATCCGAAGCTTTCTTT. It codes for CASSLGASEAFF.